Only one count was recorded for the clone carrying this T cell receptor beta chain. Its target is not known. This sample stems from a study of vaccination effects on CD4 cells after COVID-19. CDR3 length equals 16 residues. V gave up 0 bases and J gave up 4 bases, with 12 bases separating them. Antigen-specific CD4+ T cells were expanded (with viral peptide pools) by the ViraFEST assay ahead of sequencing. Upon completion of about 10 days in culture, CD4+ T cells were isolated. Two-dose BNT162b2 or mRNA-1273 vaccination was given to participants. Measured with immunoSEQ multiplex PCR; TCRdb has only the in-frame clones, and not every one. The table lists some 23,000 clones, more than 65% of them singletons.

The rearrangement links TRBV23-1 to TRBJ2-2; maybe TRBD1 (5 bases). TRBV23-1 qualifies as an ORF whose function is uncertain. The sample consisted of CD4+ T cells from PBMCs cultured with SARS-CoV-2 spike peptides, taken after COVID-19 vaccination. The TCR comes from a human donor who received a COVID-19 vaccine. CDR3 region: CASSQSRGQVTGELFF. CDR3 nucleotides: TGCGCCAGCAGTCAATCTAGGGGCCAAGTCACCGGGGAGCTGTTTTTT.